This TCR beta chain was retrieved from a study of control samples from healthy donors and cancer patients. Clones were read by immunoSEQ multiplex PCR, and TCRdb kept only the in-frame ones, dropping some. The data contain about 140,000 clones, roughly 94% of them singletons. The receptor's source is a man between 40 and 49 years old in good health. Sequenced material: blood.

The CDR3 here is CASSPGTPEKLFF. CDR3 nucleotides: TGTGCCAGCAGCCCCGGGACACCTGAAAAACTGTTTTTT. This sequence joins TRBV5-6 and TRBJ1-4; possible D gene TRBD1, 6 bases. Germline V gene data show CDR1 as SGHDT and CDR2 as YYEEEE. The CDR3 sequence is 13 residues long. Trimming took 4 bases from V and 7 from J, leaving 11 bases between them.